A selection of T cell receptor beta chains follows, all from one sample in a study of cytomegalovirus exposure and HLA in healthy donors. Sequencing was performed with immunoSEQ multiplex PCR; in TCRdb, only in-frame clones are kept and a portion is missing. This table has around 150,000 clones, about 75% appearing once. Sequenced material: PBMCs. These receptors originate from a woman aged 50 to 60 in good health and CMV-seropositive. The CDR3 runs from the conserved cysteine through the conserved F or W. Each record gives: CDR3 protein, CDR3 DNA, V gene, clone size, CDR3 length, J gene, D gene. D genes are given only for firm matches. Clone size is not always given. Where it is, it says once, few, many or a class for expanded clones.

CASRRTGGINEKLFF	TGTGCCAGCAGGCGGACAGGGGGGATTAATGAAAAACTGTTTTTT	TRBV6-5	-	15	TRBJ1-4	TRBD1
CASSLGQAYYGYTF	TGTGCCAGCAGCTTGGGACAGGCTTACTATGGCTACACCTTC	TRBV5-4	-	14	TRBJ1-2	-
CASSPGIADYNEQFF	TGTGCCAGCAGCCCTGGAATAGCCGACTACAATGAGCAGTTCTTC	TRBV9	-	15	TRBJ2-1	-
CASSPRSAGMGTEAFF	TGTGCCAGCTCACCACGCTCCGCAGGGATGGGTACTGAAGCTTTCTTT	TRBV18	once	16	TRBJ1-1	-
CASSWESNQPQHF	TGTGCCAGCAGCTGGGAGAGCAATCAGCCCCAGCATTTT	TRBV7-8	-	13	TRBJ1-5	-
CASSLGDNNEQFF	TGTGCCAGCAGCCTGGGGGACAACAATGAGCAGTTCTTC	TRBV11-2	-	13	TRBJ2-1	-
CASSLPGGTGTEAFF	TGCGCCAGCAGCTTGCCCGGGGGGACCGGCACTGAAGCTTTCTTT	TRBV5-1	-	15	TRBJ1-1	-
CASSTDRGRQETQYF	TGTGCCAGCAGTACAGACAGGGGGCGTCAGGAGACCCAGTACTTC	TRBV2	-	15	TRBJ2-5	TRBD1
CASSIEGGVTEAFF	TGCGCCAGCAGCATTGAGGGGGGGGTCACTGAAGCTTTCTTT	TRBV5-1	-	14	TRBJ1-1	-
CASRDGRTYEQYF	TGTGCCAGCAGAGACGGGAGAACGTACGAGCAGTACTTC	TRBV28	-	13	TRBJ2-7	-
CASSQGGGEALEQYF	TGTGCCAGCAGCCAAGGAGGGGGGGAAGCCCTCGAGCAGTACTTC	TRBV14	-	15	TRBJ2-7	-
CASSSSGGAAEWQFF	TGTGCCAGCAGTTCTAGCGGGGGGGCGGCCGAGTGGCAGTTCTTC	TRBV6-4	-	15	TRBJ2-1	TRBD2
CASSLDQGGWEAQYF	TGTGCCAGCAGCTTGGATCAGGGGGGATGGGAGGCCCAGTACTTC	TRBV5-4	-	15	TRBJ2-5	-
CASSLQGGNTDTQYF	TGTGCCAGCAGCTTGCAGGGGGGCAACACAGATACGCAGTATTTT	TRBV5-6	-	15	TRBJ2-3	-
CASSQRNTVGEFRYEQYF	TGCGCCAGCAGCCAAAGAAACACGGTAGGGGAATTTCGCTACGAGCAGTACTTC	TRBV4-1	-	18	TRBJ2-7	-
CASSPRVDYNSPLHF	TGTGCCAGCAGTCCCAGGGTCGATTATAATTCACCCCTCCACTTT	TRBV27	-	15	TRBJ1-6	-
CASGMGQQNTEAFF	TGTGCCAGCGGAATGGGACAGCAGAACACTGAAGCTTTCTTT	TRBV5-6	few	14	TRBJ1-1	TRBD1
CASSVTSGTGEQYF	TGTGCCAGTAGTGTCACTAGCGGGACGGGAGAGCAGTACTTC	TRBV19	once	14	TRBJ2-7	TRBD2
CASRQTGWAGELFF	TGTGCCAGCAGGCAGACAGGATGGGCCGGGGAGCTGTTTTTT	TRBV9	-	14	TRBJ2-2	-
CASSEARFNTEAFF	TGTGCCAGCAGTGAAGCGCGGTTTAACACTGAAGCTTTCTTT	TRBV2	-	14	TRBJ1-1	-
CASSQGGGEGYTF	TGTGCCAGCAGCCAAGGGGGGGGCGAGGGCTACACCTTC	TRBV4-2	-	13	TRBJ1-2	-
CASSLGGPNEQYF	TGTGCCAGCAGCCTCGGAGGCCCCAACGAGCAGTACTTC	TRBV4-2	-	13	TRBJ2-7	-
CASSATGTSYSPLHF	TGTGCCAGTAGTGCAACCGGGACATCGTATTCACCCCTCCACTTT	TRBV19	-	15	TRBJ1-6	-
CASSRDSVSGNTIYF	TGTGCCAGCAGCCGAGACAGTGTCTCTGGAAACACCATATATTTT	TRBV5-4	-	15	TRBJ1-3	-
CASSLASGAGVSSNEQFF	TGTGCCAGCAGCTTAGCTTCCGGCGCGGGAGTGTCCTCCAATGAGCAGTTCTTC	TRBV7-2	-	18	TRBJ2-1	TRBD2
CASKKGGSGGALYF	TGTGCCAGCAAAAAAGGTGGCAGCGGGGGGGCCCTGTACTTC	TRBV2	few	14	TRBJ2-7	TRBD2
CASSPPRGWGYEQYF	TGTGCCAGCAGTCCCCCTCGGGGGTGGGGGTACGAGCAGTACTTC	TRBV6-5	-	15	TRBJ2-7	-
CASSVTRGYEQFF	TGTGCCAGCAGTGTAACAAGGGGATATGAGCAGTTCTTC	TRBV6-1	-	13	TRBJ2-1	-
CASSDLSRDYGYTF	TGTGCCAGCAGTGACCTTTCCCGGGACTATGGCTACACCTTC	TRBV6-1	-	14	TRBJ1-2	-
CASSGGTGGVYNSPLHF	TGTGCCAGCAGTGGGGGGACAGGGGGCGTATATAATTCACCCCTCCACTTT	TRBV6-1	-	17	TRBJ1-6	TRBD1
CASSEESGGPYEQYF	TGTGCCAGCAGTGAAGAGAGCGGGGGGCCCTACGAGCAGTACTTC	TRBV6-1	-	15	TRBJ2-7	TRBD2
CASRGQTGGESYNEQFF	TGCGCCAGCAGGGGACAGACAGGGGGAGAGTCCTACAATGAGCAGTTCTTC	TRBV5-1	-	17	TRBJ2-1	TRBD1
CASSRDREFHTQYF	TGTGCCAGCAGTAGGGACAGGGAGTTCCATACGCAGTATTTT	TRBV27	-	14	TRBJ2-3	TRBD1
CASSHPGGDGDNEQFF	TGCGCCAGCAGCCACCCGGGAGGGGATGGGGACAATGAGCAGTTCTTC	TRBV4-1	-	16	TRBJ2-1	TRBD2
CASRTGGANYGYTF	TGTGCCAGCAGAACAGGGGGGGCTAACTATGGCTACACCTTC	TRBV2	-	14	TRBJ1-2	TRBD1
CASSSGSLTGSYNEQFF	TGTGCCAGCAGCTCGGGTTCATTAACGGGTTCCTACAATGAGCAGTTCTTC	TRBV9	-	17	TRBJ2-1	-
CASSKRQGAAEKLFF	TGTGCCAGCAGTAAGCGACAGGGGGCCGCTGAAAAACTGTTTTTT	TRBV6-1	-	15	TRBJ1-4	TRBD1
CASSCRLAGAETQYF	TGTGCCAGCAGCTGTAGACTAGCGGGGGCGGAGACCCAGTACTTC	TRBV12-1	-	15	TRBJ2-5	-
CASSLLDRYNSPLHF	TGTGCCAGCAGCCTACTTGACAGGTATAATTCACCCCTCCACTTT	TRBV9	-	15	TRBJ1-6	-
CASSPSRGADTQYF	TGTGCCAGCAGCCCATCCAGGGGAGCAGATACGCAGTATTTT	TRBV7-2	-	14	TRBJ2-3	-
CASSEAGTGNSPLHF	TGTGCCAGCAGTGAGGCCGGGACAGGGAATTCACCCCTCCACTTT	TRBV6-1	-	15	TRBJ1-6	TRBD1
CSVERQMNTEAFF	TGCAGCGTTGAACGACAGATGAACACTGAAGCTTTCTTT	TRBV29-1	few	13	TRBJ1-1	-
CASRDQGVATEAFF	TGTGCCAGCAGGGACCAGGGGGTAGCGACTGAAGCTTTCTTT	TRBV25-1	-	14	TRBJ1-1	TRBD1
CASSLSRGLTGNTIYF	TGTGCCAGCAGCTTGTCCAGGGGGCTTACTGGAAACACCATATATTTT	TRBV5-4	-	16	TRBJ1-3	TRBD1
CASSRGQGDGELFF	TGTGCCAGCAGCCGGGGACAGGGGGACGGGGAGCTGTTTTTT	TRBV9	-	14	TRBJ2-2	TRBD1
CSVAGASGVTDTQYF	TGCAGCGTTGCCGGGGCTAGCGGGGTCACAGATACGCAGTATTTT	TRBV29-1	-	15	TRBJ2-3	TRBD2
CASSQDLSGGVNQPQHF	TGCGCCAGCAGCCAAGATTTGAGTGGAGGGGTTAATCAGCCCCAGCATTTT	TRBV4-3	-	17	TRBJ1-5	-